These 25 T cell receptor beta chains were sequenced from one sample in a study of blood T cells in healthy people across ages. Through a sample-barcoded 5' primer and a J-beta primer mix, a second PCR was run for roughly 7 to 12 cycles. TCRdb re-called the 5' RACE reads through MiXCR, storing one row per CDR3 protein. Seen here are about 730,000 distinct CDR3 sequences, 43% observed once, and the top ten hold about 20%. The sample consisted of blood. The source is an older woman in good health.

The chain uses TRBV10-1 and TRBJ2-5; 8 bases map to TRBD2. This CDR3 is 13 amino acids long. The V and J ends lost 4 bases and 4 bases, in that order; junction bases with no gene match: 2. The germline V gene encodes CDR1 WNHNN and CDR2 SYGVQD (reference sequence). The CDR3: CASSAGGTETQYF. CDR3 nucleotides: TGCGCCAGCAGTGCGGGGGGGACAGAGACCCAGTACTTC.

This clonotype was picked up many times. The chain uses TRBV20-1 and TRBJ2-5, with D possibly being TRBD1 or TRBD2 (5 bases each). CDR1 and CDR2 (germline): DFQATT, SNEGSKA (reference sequence). This CDR3 is 15 amino acids long. Trimming left V 5 bases short and J 2 bases short, with 18 bases between. CDR3 sequence (DNA): TGCAGTGCTTCGGGGTTTGAGGGGACGCAAGAGACCCAGTACTTC. Encoded protein: CSASGFEGTQETQYF.

Turning to this clonotype: The germline gene is not matched at one end of the junction; a read error may be the cause. J is TRBJ2-1 and V is TRBV4-3, with TRBD2 matching 10 bases. The end of the DNA is better explained by TRBJ2-7, so the J call may be wrong. CDR1 and CDR2 (germline): LGHNA, YSLEER. This CDR3 has 16 residues. DNA of the CDR3: TGCGCCGGCAGCCAAGATTCTAGCGGGAGAGCAAATGAGCAGTACTTC. It encodes CAGSQDSSGRANEQYF.

As for this clonotype: Being one base from a much bigger clone, this may be a read error. Here the CDR3 reads CSGPGQTFDEQYF. CDR3 bases: TGCAGCGGTCCGGGACAGACTTTTGATGAGCAGTACTTC. J is TRBJ2-5 and V is TRBV29-1; TRBD1 agrees at 7 bases. The germline V gene has CDR1 SQVTM and CDR2 ANQGSEA. V shed 7 bases and J 11 bases; nucleotides not matched to a gene: 16. The CDR3 has 13 amino acids.

This clonotype has a handful of counts. The rearrangement links TRBV3-1 to TRBJ2-5; D is unresolved. Germline V gene sequence: CDR1 LGHDT, CDR2 YNNKEL (reference sequence). The CDR3 has 13 residues. Trimming cost V 1 base and J 9 bases, with 12 bases left between them. The CDR3 reads CASSQGLQRSQYF. CDR3 DNA sequence: TGTGCCAGCAGCCAAGGCCTACAAAGGTCCCAGTACTTC.

This clonotype appeared once. Just one base apart from a much larger clone, this may be a read error. This rearrangement joins TRBV3-1 to TRBJ2-1, with 7 bases identical to TRBD1. CDR1 and CDR2 from the germline V gene are LGHDT and YNNKEL (reference sequence). The CDR3 has 14 amino acids. Here the CDR3 reads CASSRQGPYNEPFF. The CDR3 DNA reads TGTGCCAGCAGCCGACAGGGACCCTACAATGAGCCGTTCTTC.

This clonotype was detected a few times. The chain recombines TRBV5-1 with TRBJ2-7, with a possible D match to TRBD1 (6 bases). CDR1 is SGHRS and CDR2 is YFSETQ in the germline V gene. This CDR3 contains 15 residues. V dropped 4 bases and J dropped 3 bases, with 17 bases sitting between them. The CDR3 spells CASSKGHRTVYEQYF. The CDR3, as DNA: TGCGCCAGCAGCAAGGGACACCGAACAGTCTACGAGCAGTACTTC.

The chain uses TRBV11-2 and TRBJ2-7; D gene unclear. Germline CDR1 is SGHAT and CDR2 is FQNNGV. This CDR3 has 14 amino acids. Trimming took 5 bases from V and 1 from J, leaving 12 bases between them. CDR3 in amino acids: CASSPIQKSYEQYF. DNA for the CDR3: TGTGCCAGCAGCCCGATACAAAAATCCTACGAGCAGTACTTC.

This clonotype was counted ten times or more. J is TRBJ2-3 and V is TRBV6-1; 10 bases agree with TRBD2. CDR1 and CDR2 (germline): MNHNS, SASEGT. The CDR3 totals 17 residues. Losses at the gene ends were 8 bases for V and 1 base for J; bases not matched to a gene: 12. As DNA, the CDR3 is TGTGCCAGCTCGCTAGCGGGAGTCCAAGGGGGCACAGATACGCAGTATTTT. Encoded protein: CASSLAGVQGGTDTQYF.

This chain joins TRBV6-1 and TRBJ1-5; weak D call: TRBD1 (6 bases). The V and J ends lost 0 bases and 8 bases respectively, with 17 bases between them. Germline V gene lookup returns CDR1 MNHNS and CDR2 SASEGT. CDR3 length: 16 amino acids. CDR3 in DNA: TGTGCCAGCAGTGAAGCGGGGGCAGAAATATTGAAGCCCCAGCATTTT. It encodes CASSEAGAEILKPQHF.

Only a few counts were recorded for this clonotype. The CDR3 bases are TGCAGCGTTCAATATATAGGGGGTCAGCCCCAGCATTTT. This gives the protein CSVQYIGGQPQHF. This rearrangement joins TRBV29-1 to TRBJ1-5; the D gene is possibly TRBD1 (6 bases). This CDR3 has 13 amino acids. Germline V gene data show CDR1 as SQVTM and CDR2 as ANQGSEA. V shed 5 bases and J shed 6 bases, with 14 bases lying between them. The variable domain in full, completed from reference TRBV29-1 and TRBJ1-5, reads SAVISQKPSRDICQRGTSLTIQCQVDSQVTMMFWYRQQPGQSLTLIATANQGSEATYESGFVIDKFPISRPNLTFSTLTVSNMSPEDSSIYLCSVQYIGGQPQHFGDGTRLSIL.

The V gene is TRBV20-1, the J gene TRBJ2-2, with 7 bases lining up with TRBD1. This CDR3 contains 13 residues. V trimming: 4 bases; J trimming: 5 bases; junction bases outside the gene matches: 4. Germline assignment: CDR1 DFQATT and CDR2 SNEGSKA (reference sequence). The CDR3 is CSANTGETGELFF. CDR3 nucleotides: TGCAGTGCTAACACAGGGGAAACCGGGGAGCTGTTTTTT.

The chain uses TRBV6-5 and TRBJ2-3, with 10 bases fitting TRBD2. This CDR3 is 16 amino acids long. V trimming: 2 bases; J trimming: 5 bases; junction bases outside the gene matches: 7. The germline V gene has CDR1 MNHEY and CDR2 SVGAGI. CDR3 sequence reads: CASSYPLAGIVDTQYF. CDR3 nucleotide sequence: TGTGCCAGCAGTTACCCACTAGCGGGGATTGTAGATACGCAGTATTTT.

The gene calls are TRBV5-1 and TRBJ2-7, with a tentative D call TRBD1 (6 bases). Germline values: CDR1 SGHRS, CDR2 YFSETQ. CDR3 size: 15 residues. Trimming pared 1 base from V and 2 bases from J, leaving 13 bases between. The CDR3 spells CASSLFWTDTYEQYF. The CDR3 DNA sequence: TGCGCCAGCAGCTTGTTTTGGACAGATACCTACGAGCAGTACTTC. The complete variable domain, with remaining parts taken from reference TRBV5-1 and TRBJ2-7, reads KAGVTQTPRYLIKTRGQQVTLSCSPISGHRSVSWYQQTPGQGLQFLFEYFSETQRNKGNFPGRFSGRQFSNSRSEMNVSTLELGDSALYLCASSLFWTDTYEQYFGPGTRLTVT.

J is TRBJ1-5 and V is TRBV7-9; no reliable D call. This CDR3 is built from 12 residues. Germline CDR1 is SEHNR and CDR2 is FQNEAQ (reference sequence). V was pared by 6 bases and J by 4 bases, with 7 bases between. The CDR3 nucleotides are TGTGCCAGCAGTCGCCGGAATCAGCCCCAGCATTTT. Amino acid sequence: CASSRRNQPQHF.

This rearrangement joins TRBV18 to TRBJ2-7; the match to TRBD1 covers 7 bases. This CDR3 has 14 amino acids. V lost 4 bases and J lost 0; bases outside the gene matches: 3. The germline gives CDR1 KGHSH, CDR2 LQKENI. CDR3 protein: CASSRGTDSYEQYF. The CDR3 region has the DNA TGTGCCAGCTCACGAGGGACAGACTCCTACGAGCAGTACTTC.

In its sample, this clonotype was seen a few times. The V gene is TRBV27, the J gene TRBJ1-2; TRBD1 is a possible D gene (6 bases). Per the germline V gene, CDR1 is MNHEY and CDR2 is SMNVEV (reference sequence). CDR3 size: 17 residues. V shed 5 bases and J shed 5 bases, with 24 bases lying between them. The CDR3 region is CASSPTHTGSGGYGYTF. The CDR3 DNA follows: TGTGCCAGCAGTCCCACCCATACAGGGTCCGGAGGATATGGCTACACCTTC.

V is TRBV29-1 and J is TRBJ1-4; maybe TRBD1 (6 bases). Trimming removed 7 bases at V and 6 bases at J, with 15 bases between. The CDR3 consists of 13 residues. Germline CDR1 is SQVTM and CDR2 is ANQGSEA. CDR3 DNA: TGCAGCGCCTATCAGGGGCTTGATGAAAAACTGTTTTTT. Amino acids: CSAYQGLDEKLFF.

The table lists this clonotype with a few counts. This chain uses TRBV6-6 with TRBJ1-2; D may be TRBD1 (6 bases). V was clipped by 5 bases and J by 6 bases, with 16 bases between them. The length of the CDR3 is 14 residues. CDR1 and CDR2 from the germline V gene are MNHNY and SVGAGI (reference sequence). Here the CDR3 DNA reads TGTGCCAGCAGTCCCCCCGGCGGGGGGCATGGCTACACCTTC. It specifies CASSPPGGGHGYTF.

On this clonotype: At one boundary the junction diverges from the germline segment, which might be a read error. V gene TRBV7-9 combines with J gene TRBJ2-7; D possibly corresponds to TRBD1 (6 bases). CDR1 is SEHNR, CDR2 FQNEAQ, per germline (reference sequence). The CDR3 runs to 14 residues. CDR3 sequence reads: CASSSRSGAYERYF. In DNA form, the CDR3 reads TGTGCCAGCAGCTCCCGGTCAGGGGCCTACGAGCGGTACTTC.

The V call is TRBV7-2, the J call TRBJ1-2, with a weak D call TRBD1 (6 bases). CDR3 length equals 13 residues. V was clipped by 8 bases and J by 4 bases, with 14 bases between them. Looked up from germline, CDR1 is SGHTA and CDR2 is FQGNSA. The CDR3 nucleotides are TGTGCCAGCGTTATTGCAGGGGCCTATGGCTACACCTTC. Translated, it gives CASVIAGAYGYTF.

In its sample, this clonotype was seen many times. The V and J genes are TRBV11-2 and TRBJ2-3; D is possibly TRBD2 (6 bases). From germline, CDR1 is SGHAT and CDR2 FQNNGV. The CDR3 is 15 residues long. V lost 6 bases and J lost 5, with 18 bases in between. CDR3 sequence (DNA): TGTGCCAGCAGGGCCGGGACTTCACCCGGAGATACGCAGTATTTT. As protein: CASRAGTSPGDTQYF.

This clonotype has just a few counts. The chain is built from TRBV3-1 and TRBJ2-7; no firm D call. The CDR3 is 13 residues long. The germline V gene encodes CDR1 LGHDT and CDR2 YNNKEL (reference sequence). Trimming pared 5 bases from V and 7 bases from J, leaving 15 bases between. Here the CDR3 DNA reads TGTGCCAGCAGCGTAGCAAACTACAATGAGCAGTACTTC. Encoded protein: CASSVANYNEQYF.

This clonotype has only a few counts. The V call is TRBV20-1, the J call TRBJ2-7; a possible D gene is TRBD2 (9 bases). The V and J ends lost 3 bases and 0 bases respectively, with 21 bases between them. Germline V gives CDR1 DFQATT, CDR2 SNEGSKA (reference sequence). The CDR3 has 17 residues. CDR3 in DNA: TGCAGTGCTAGTTCGCCTAGCGGGACAGGTTCCTCCTACGAGCAGTACTTC. It codes for CSASSPSGTGSSYEQYF.

In the case of this clonotype: Given a much more abundant clone one base away, this may be a read error. This chain links TRBV20-1 with TRBJ2-1, with 10 bases that match TRBD2. Germline V gene sequence: CDR1 DFQATT, CDR2 SNEGSKA (reference sequence). The V and J ends lost 6 bases and 6 bases, in that order; junction bases with no gene match: 8. CDR3 length equals 14 residues. In DNA form, the CDR3 reads TGCAGTGCCCCGAGGACTAGCGGATGCAATGAGCAGTTCTTC. It encodes CSAPRTSGCNEQFF.